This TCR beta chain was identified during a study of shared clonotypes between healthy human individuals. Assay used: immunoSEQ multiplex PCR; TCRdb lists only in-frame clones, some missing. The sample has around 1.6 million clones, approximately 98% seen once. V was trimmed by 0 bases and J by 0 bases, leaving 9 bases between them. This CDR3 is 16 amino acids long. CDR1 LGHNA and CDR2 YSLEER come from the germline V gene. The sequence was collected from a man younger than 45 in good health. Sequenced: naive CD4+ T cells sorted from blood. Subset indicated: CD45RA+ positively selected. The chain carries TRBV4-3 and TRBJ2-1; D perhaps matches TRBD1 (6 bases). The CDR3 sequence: CASSQDQGNSYNEQFF. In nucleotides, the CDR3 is TGCGCCAGCAGCCAAGACCAGGGGAACTCCTACAATGAGCAGTTCTTC.